The T cell receptor beta chain under discussion was sequenced for a study of neoadjuvant anti-PD-1 for oral cavity cancer. Study details: Patients without progression received a fourth nivolumab dose around day 43, then surgical resection on days 50-56. Notes on the study in general: After neoadjuvant nivolumab, PBMC T cell clonality was significantly higher in non-responders than responders.

Method: immunoSEQ multiplex PCR; TCRdb's copy keeps in-frame clones and lacks some. The sample shows about 14,000 clones, over 60% of them seen only once. V lost 0 bases and J 0 bases, leaving 3 bases between the germline ends. Germline-derived CDR1 and CDR2 are SGHDT and YYEEEE. The CDR3 runs 13 residues. On this clone itself: Antigen unknown.

Patients were newly diagnosed with stage II-IVA oral cavity squamous cell carcinoma without prior systemic or radiation treatment. No culture or expansion preceded analysis of these blood cells. Sequencing was performed on PBMCs, taken before nivolumab (anti-PD-1) treatment. J is TRBJ1-1 and V is TRBV5-6; no definite D call. The sequence was collected from a person aged 35-80 years with oral cavity squamous cell carcinoma. The CDR3 is CASSLEVNTEAFF. Here the CDR3 DNA reads TGTGCCAGCAGCTTGGAGGTGAACACTGAAGCTTTCTTT.